The 17 T cell receptor beta chains presented below share a single source sample, sequenced in a study of Ad26.COV2.S vaccination and SARS-CoV-2 variants. Treatment defined: some 20 received Ad26.COV2.S at low or high dose, single or two shots; a few received placebo; per-sample allocation not given. The samples date from day 63 after the first vaccine or placebo injection. Clones were read by immunoSEQ multiplex PCR, and TCRdb kept only the in-frame ones, dropping some. Of around 400,000 clones listed, approximately 90% were seen once; the top ten hold under 2%. The sample here was peripheral blood, taken in a trial of Ad26.COV2.S vaccine versus placebo. The receptors derive from a person aged 18-60 years who received the Ad26.COV2.S COVID-19 vaccine or a placebo.

The gene calls are TRBV5-1 and TRBJ2-5, with TRBD2 matching 7 bases. Germline values: CDR1 SGHRS, CDR2 YFSETQ. The J segment lost 3 bases and the V segment lost 5 bases, leaving 10 bases of the junction unmatched. This CDR3 contains 15 residues. The chain's CDR3 is CASSLQGRGEETQYF. CDR3 bases: TGCGCCAGCAGTTTACAAGGACGGGGGGAAGAGACCCAGTACTTC.

The chain couples TRBV20-1 to TRBJ2-7; D not certain. V was shortened by 5 bases and J by 5 bases, with 10 bases between the two germline ends. The CDR3 covers 11 residues. CDR1 and CDR2 (germline): DFQATT, SNEGSKA (reference sequence). CDR3 residues: CSAQGNNEQYF. For the CDR3, the DNA is TGCAGTGCTCAAGGGAACAACGAGCAGTACTTC.

About this clone itself: The sample holds other DNA sequences that translate to the same CDR3. The chain uses TRBV18 and TRBJ1-5; D ambiguous. V lost 2 bases and J lost 2, with 7 bases in between. There are 14 residues in the CDR3. Germline CDR1 KGHSH, CDR2 LQKENI. The CDR3 sequence: CASSPRSGNQPQHF. For the CDR3, the DNA is TGTGCCAGCTCACCAAGAAGTGGCAATCAGCCCCAGCATTTT.

The chain couples TRBV4-1 to TRBJ1-5; the D gene is possibly TRBD1 (5 bases). Germline V lookup: CDR1 MGHRA, CDR2 YSYEKL. V lost 1 base to trimming and J lost 1 base, with 17 bases between them. The CDR3 is made up of 18 amino acids. The DNA of the CDR3 is TGCGCCAGCAGCCAAGGAGTTTATGGGGCGACGAGCAATCAGCCCCAGCATTTT. Its translation: CASSQGVYGATSNQPQHF.

This rearrangement joins TRBV12-3 or TRBV12-4 to TRBJ2-5, with D unresolved. V lost 1 base, J lost 0 bases, and 3 bases lay in between. This CDR3 is 13 amino acids long. The DNA of the CDR3 is TGTGCCAGCAGTTTAGGGGACCAAGAGACCCAGTACTTC. As protein: CASSLGDQETQYF.

This clone was seen just once. The chain links TRBV6-5 to TRBJ1-1; D gene unclear. Per germline, CDR1 MNHEY and CDR2 SVGAGI. Trimming cost V 6 bases and J 5 bases, with 13 bases left between them. This CDR3 has 13 amino acids. CDR3 in amino acids: CASRYSLVTEAFF. The CDR3 nucleotides are TGTGCCAGCAGGTATTCTTTGGTTACTGAAGCTTTCTTT.

V usage is TRBV10-3 and J usage is TRBJ2-7; perhaps TRBD2 as D (5 bases). The CDR3 totals 16 residues. V was cut by 10 bases and J by 5 bases, with 27 bases left in between. Germline V gene sequence: CDR1 ENHRY, CDR2 SYGVKD. Here the CDR3 reads CATTPREPGLGHEQYF. CDR3 DNA: TGTGCCACCACTCCGAGGGAGCCCGGCCTGGGCCACGAGCAGTACTTC.

The chain couples TRBV3-1 (or the pseudogene TRBV3-2) to TRBJ2-7; 7 bases map to TRBD2. CDR3 length equals 16 residues. Germline V lookup: CDR1 LGHDT, CDR2 YNNKEL (reference sequence). V lost 2 bases and J lost 6; bases outside the gene matches: 13. CDR3: CASSQSFRLAVGEQYF. In DNA form, the CDR3 reads TGTGCCAGCAGCCAAAGCTTTAGGCTAGCGGTCGGCGAGCAGTACTTC.

This clone was observed a single time. The chain carries TRBV25-1 and TRBJ1-5; D gene ambiguous. The CDR3 contains 12 residues. In germline, CDR1 is MGHDK, CDR2 SYGVNS. Trimming removed 3 bases from V and 5 bases from J, with 5 bases in between. This chain's CDR3 is CASSDADQPQHF. In DNA, the CDR3 is TGTGCCAGCAGTGATGCGGATCAGCCCCAGCATTTT.

The rearrangement uses TRBV6-1 and TRBJ1-6, with D hard to call. The CDR3 covers 13 residues. The V and J ends lost 1 base and 6 bases respectively, with 4 bases between them. Germline values: CDR1 MNHNS, CDR2 SASEGT. CDR3 in amino acids: CASSEGPNSPLHF. The CDR3 region has the DNA TGTGCCAGCAGTGAAGGGCCTAATTCACCCCTCCACTTT.

The chain combines TRBV6-4 with TRBJ2-7; 14 positions agree with TRBD2. V dropped 7 bases and J dropped 3; count of bases not matched to a gene: 2. Germline CDR1 MRHNA, CDR2 SNTAGT. The CDR3 is 14 residues long. CDR3 DNA: TGTGCCAGCACCGGACTAGCGGGAGGCTACGAGCAGTACTTC. As protein: CASTGLAGGYEQYF.

This clone was detected only a few times. The genes are TRBV7-9 and TRBJ2-7; 16 nucleotides match TRBD2. J was trimmed by 2 bases and V by 5 bases; bases with no gene match: 3. Germline V lookup: CDR1 SEHNR, CDR2 FQNEAQ (reference sequence). The CDR3 extends over 16 amino acids. Written as DNA, the CDR3 is TGTGCCAGCAGCCTCGGGACTAGCGGGAGGGCCTACGAGCAGTACTTC. The encoded protein is CASSLGTSGRAYEQYF.

The chain couples TRBV13 to TRBJ2-2; 11 positions match TRBD2. Germline trimming cut 5 bases from V and 6 bases from J; bases unmatched to any gene: 5. Germline V gene sequence: CDR1 PRHDT, CDR2 FYEKMQ (reference sequence). This CDR3 has 15 residues. CDR3 nucleotide sequence: TGTGCCAGCAGCCTCACTAGCGGGAGCGCCGGGGAGCTGTTTTTT. Amino acids: CASSLTSGSAGELFF.

This clone was seen a handful of times. The chain uses TRBV6-5 and TRBJ1-3, with D tentatively TRBD1 (6 bases). V lost 2 bases and J 4 bases, leaving 15 bases between the germline ends. CDR1 and CDR2 from the germline V gene are MNHEY and SVGAGI. This CDR3 region has 16 residues. The CDR3 protein is CASSYNQGNAGNTIYF. The CDR3 coding sequence is TGTGCCAGCAGTTACAACCAGGGGAATGCAGGAAACACCATATATTTT.

CDR3 DNA sequence: TGCGCCAGCGCCCAGGGGCCCCACACCGGGGAGCTGTTTTTT. It codes for CASAQGPHTGELFF. V usage is TRBV23-1 and J usage is TRBJ2-2, with D possibly TRBD1 on 6 matching bases. TRBV23-1 is identified as an open reading frame with a role that is uncertain. Trimming took 8 bases from V and 3 from J, leaving 13 bases between them. This CDR3 has 14 amino acids.

V and J are TRBV7-2 and TRBJ2-7; a possible D gene is TRBD2 (5 bases). This CDR3 is built from 13 residues. Trimming took 4 bases from V and 4 from J, leaving 11 bases between them. CDR1 and CDR2 from the germline V gene are SGHTA and FQGNSA. CDR3 loop: CASSYYSGYEQYF. The CDR3 coding sequence is TGTGCCAGCAGCTACTACAGCGGTTACGAGCAGTACTTC.

This chain uses TRBV5-1 with TRBJ2-7; no reliable D call. The CDR3 spans 13 residues. Trimming took off 3 bases at V and 6 bases at J, with 13 bases between the two ends. Germline V gene lookup returns CDR1 SGHRS and CDR2 YFSETQ. The CDR3 region has the DNA TGCGCCAGCAGCTCTGGACGTGATGGCGAGCAGTACTTC. Amino acids: CASSSGRDGEQYF. Combining the CDR3 with reference TRBV5-1 and TRBJ2-7 gives the whole variable domain KAGVTQTPRYLIKTRGQQVTLSCSPISGHRSVSWYQQTPGQGLQFLFEYFSETQRNKGNFPGRFSGRQFSNSRSEMNVSTLELGDSALYLCASSSGRDGEQYFGPGTRLTVT.